A selection of T cell receptor beta chains follows, all from one sample in a study of PD-L1 blockade in urothelial cancer. Profiling relied on immunoSEQ multiplex PCR, and the TCRdb table lists in-frame clones only, not all of them. The sample lists approximately 100,000 clones, 91% occurring once. The source was PBMCs, collected around atezolizumab (anti-PD-L1) treatment. The source is a woman at least 80 years old with urothelial cancer. Each CDR3 is given with its conserved first and last residue. The order of the fields is V gene, clone size, J gene, D gene, CDR3 DNA, CDR3 protein. A D gene is named only where the DNA matches it firmly. Clone size is stated in some rows and not others, as once, few, many or a class when expanded.

V: TRBV7-9; size: -; J: TRBJ2-7; D: -; DNA: TGTGCCAGCAGCTTAGAGCTGGGACTTGACTACGAGCAGTACTTC; CDR3: CASSLELGLDYEQYF
V: TRBV4-1; size: once; J: TRBJ1-2; D: -; DNA: TGCGCCAGCAGCCAAGAGGTTATCGGAGGCGCGAGGAATGGCTACACCTTC; CDR3: CASSQEVIGGARNGYTF
V: TRBV4-2; size: -; J: TRBJ1-5; D: TRBD1; DNA: TGTGCCAGCAGCCCGGGACAGGGCAGCAATCAGCCCCAGCATTTT; CDR3: CASSPGQGSNQPQHF
V: TRBV27; size: once; J: TRBJ2-7; D: TRBD2; DNA: TGTGCCAGCAGTCGGACTAGCGGGAACTACGAGCAGTACTTC; CDR3: CASSRTSGNYEQYF
V: TRBV28; size: -; J: TRBJ2-1; D: -; DNA: TGTGCCAGCAGTTTGTCCCAGCGCGTCGGGGAGCAGTTCTTC; CDR3: CASSLSQRVGEQFF
V: TRBV5-1; size: -; J: TRBJ2-3; D: -; DNA: TGCGCCAGCAGCTCGTTGGGGGGTTCCACAGATACGCAGTATTTT; CDR3: CASSSLGGSTDTQYF
V: TRBV30; size: -; J: TRBJ1-2; D: -; DNA: TGTGCCTGGAGTGTACTAAGCTATGGCTACACCTTC; CDR3: CAWSVLSYGYTF
V: TRBV6-4; size: -; J: TRBJ2-7; D: TRBD2; DNA: TGTGCCAGCAGTGTACGGAGCGGGAGGTTTTACGAGCAGTACTTC; CDR3: CASSVRSGRFYEQYF
V: TRBV5-1; size: -; J: TRBJ2-7; D: TRBD1; DNA: TGCGCCAGCAGCCTCGAGGGACAGAGCTCCTACGAGCAGTACTTC; CDR3: CASSLEGQSSYEQYF
V: TRBV5-8; size: -; J: TRBJ2-6; D: -; DNA: TGTGCCAGCAGCTTGGCCCGACACATCTCTGGGGCCAACGTCCTGACTTTC; CDR3: CASSLARHISGANVLTF
V: TRBV6-1; size: -; J: TRBJ1-5; D: -; DNA: TGTGCCAGCAGAGCCAGGGGCGGGGGAAATCAGCCCCAGCATTTT; CDR3: CASRARGGGNQPQHF
V: TRBV7-3; size: -; J: TRBJ1-3; D: -; DNA: TGTGCCAGCAGCTTAACCGGACAGCTACCTGGAAACACCATATATTTT; CDR3: CASSLTGQLPGNTIYF
V: TRBV28; size: -; J: TRBJ1-1; D: TRBD1; DNA: TGTGCCAGCACGAGGGGGCTTCCGAACACTGAAGCTTTCTTT; CDR3: CASTRGLPNTEAFF
V: TRBV7-2; size: -; J: TRBJ1-2; D: -; DNA: TGTGCCAGCAGCTTAGGGCTAGACGGTGGCTACACCTTC; CDR3: CASSLGLDGGYTF
V: TRBV11-2; size: -; J: TRBJ2-7; D: TRBD1; DNA: TGTGCCAGCAGCTTAGTAGTTTTGGGGACAGCCCCCTACGAGCAGTACTTC; CDR3: CASSLVVLGTAPYEQYF
V: TRBV1; size: -; J: TRBJ2-3; D: -; DNA: TGCACCAGCAGCCAAGACCGGGGACTAGCGGGAGAACGAAGCACAGATACGCAGTATTTT; CDR3: CTSSQDRGLAGERSTDTQYF
V: TRBV19; size: -; J: TRBJ2-1; D: -; DNA: TGTGCCAGTAGTTTCGGGGTAGTTGACCGGGAGGAGCAGTTCTTC; CDR3: CASSFGVVDREEQFF
V: TRBV4-2; size: -; J: TRBJ1-2; D: TRBD1; DNA: TGTGCCAGCAGCCAAGTTAGACAGGGAACTGGTTATGGCTACACCTTC; CDR3: CASSQVRQGTGYGYTF
V: TRBV1; size: few; J: TRBJ1-1; D: -; DNA: TGCACCAGCAGCCATATAGGGGTGGGTGAAGCTTTCTTT; CDR3: CTSSHIGVGEAFF
V: TRBV5-4; size: -; J: TRBJ1-5; D: -; DNA: TGTGCCAGCAGCTTGGCGGGGGTTAGCAATCAGCCCCAGCATTTT; CDR3: CASSLAGVSNQPQHF
V: TRBV19; size: -; J: TRBJ2-7; D: -; DNA: TGTGCCAGCCGTGAGCAATCGAGCTCCTACGAGCAGTACTTC; CDR3: CASREQSSSYEQYF
V: TRBV11-3; size: -; J: TRBJ1-3; D: -; DNA: TGTGCCAGCAGCGCGCAGCGGGAGTCTACCATATATTTT; CDR3: CASSAQRESTIYF
V: TRBV6-5; size: -; J: TRBJ1-4; D: -; DNA: TGTGCCAGCAGTTACCTGTCGGTGGCTAATGAAAAACTGTTTTTT; CDR3: CASSYLSVANEKLFF
V: TRBV9; size: -; J: TRBJ1-1; D: -; DNA: TGTGCCAGCAGCTCACCGGGATCCATGAACACTGAAGCTTTCTTT; CDR3: CASSSPGSMNTEAFF
V: TRBV30; size: -; J: TRBJ1-1; D: -; DNA: TGTGCCTGGGGGGGGACCACTGAAGCTTTCTTT; CDR3: CAWGGTTEAFF
V: TRBV5-6; size: -; J: TRBJ2-7; D: TRBD2; DNA: TGTGCCAGCAGCATGGGACTAGCGGGGTCCTACGAGCAGTACTTC; CDR3: CASSMGLAGSYEQYF
V: TRBV11-2; size: -; J: TRBJ2-5; D: TRBD2; DNA: TGTGCCAGCAGCCCCACAGGGAGCGGGAGTAGGCTAGAGACCCAGTACTTC; CDR3: CASSPTGSGSRLETQYF
V: TRBV4-2; size: -; J: TRBJ1-2; D: -; DNA: TGTGCCAGCAGCCAAGATTACACGGGGGACTATGGCTACACCTTC; CDR3: CASSQDYTGDYGYTF
V: TRBV28; size: -; J: TRBJ1-4; D: -; DNA: TGTGCCAGCAGTTTCTGGTCAGGGGCGGATGAAAAACTGTTTTTT; CDR3: CASSFWSGADEKLFF
V: TRBV2; size: -; J: TRBJ2-1; D: TRBD2; DNA: TGTGCCAGCACGGGACTAGCGGGAGCCGGTGAGCAGTTCTTC; CDR3: CASTGLAGAGEQFF
V: TRBV28; size: -; J: TRBJ2-2; D: TRBD2; DNA: TGTGCCAGCAGTTTAATGAGAGTAGCGGGAGTTGCCGGGGAGCTGTTTTTT; CDR3: CASSLMRVAGVAGELFF
V: TRBV4-1; size: -; J: TRBJ2-1; D: -; DNA: TGCGCCAGCAGCCAATGGGGCACTAGCCCTTACAATGAGCAGTTCTTC; CDR3: CASSQWGTSPYNEQFF
V: TRBV28; size: -; J: TRBJ1-2; D: -; DNA: TGTGCCAGCAGAACCATAGATTATGGCTACACCTTC; CDR3: CASRTIDYGYTF
V: TRBV5-1; size: -; J: TRBJ2-7; D: -; DNA: TGCGCCAGCAGCTTGGGGCCTAGCGAATACGAGCAGTACTTC; CDR3: CASSLGPSEYEQYF
V: TRBV27; size: -; J: TRBJ1-2; D: -; DNA: TGTGCCAGCAGTTTATATTTCCAGGGCAACTATGGCTACACCTTC; CDR3: CASSLYFQGNYGYTF
V: TRBV9; size: -; J: TRBJ2-2; D: TRBD2; DNA: TGTGCCAGCGGACTAGTCCCCGGGGAGCTGTTTTTT; CDR3: CASGLVPGELFF
V: TRBV7-8; size: -; J: TRBJ2-7; D: -; DNA: TGTGCCAGCAGCTTAGCCCGGGAAGCCTACGAGCAGTACTTC; CDR3: CASSLAREAYEQYF
V: TRBV19; size: -; J: TRBJ2-6; D: -; DNA: TGTGCCAGTACCGTCTCTGGGGCCAACGTCCTGACTTTC; CDR3: CASTVSGANVLTF
V: TRBV19; size: -; J: TRBJ1-1; D: -; DNA: TGTGCCAGTAACTCACGCGGGGGAGTGAACACTGAAGCTTTCTTT; CDR3: CASNSRGGVNTEAFF
V: TRBV19; size: -; J: TRBJ2-3; D: TRBD2; DNA: TGTGCCAGTGTCCCTCGTATGGGACTAGCGGGTCGCGGCACAGATACGCAGTATTTT; CDR3: CASVPRMGLAGRGTDTQYF
V: TRBV5-5; size: -; J: TRBJ2-7; D: TRBD2; DNA: TGTGCCAGCAGCCCTACGGGGGGCGAGCAGTACTTC; CDR3: CASSPTGGEQYF
V: TRBV6-5; size: -; J: TRBJ1-5; D: -; DNA: TGTGCCAGCAGGTCCGACAGGAATAGCAATCAGCCCCAGCATTTT; CDR3: CASRSDRNSNQPQHF
V: TRBV5-4; size: -; J: TRBJ2-1; D: TRBD2; DNA: TGTGCCAGCAGCTCCACCTGGACTAGCGGGGGTCTCAATGAGCAGTTCTTC; CDR3: CASSSTWTSGGLNEQFF
V: TRBV10-3; size: -; J: TRBJ2-1; D: TRBD2; DNA: TGTGCCATCAGTGATGTAGCGGGAGGGGGGAATGAGCAGTTCTTC; CDR3: CAISDVAGGGNEQFF